This entry lists 23 T cell receptor beta chains sequenced from one sample in a study of blood T cells in healthy people across ages. A second PCR of roughly 7 to 11 cycles used a sample-barcoded 5' primer and a J-beta primer mix. In TCRdb, the 5' RACE reads were re-called with MiXCR into one record per CDR3 protein. This table holds about 800,000 distinct CDR3 sequences, around 45% found once. Sequences were obtained from blood. These receptors came from a man of 80 years or more in good health.

This clonotype was picked up a small number of times. V usage is TRBV3-1 and J usage is TRBJ1-5; the D is unclear. The V gene lost 2 bases and the J gene lost 3 bases, with 5 bases spanning the gap. Germline values: CDR1 LGHDT, CDR2 YNNKEL (reference sequence). This CDR3 has 13 residues. In DNA, the CDR3 is TGTGCCAGCAGCCAATCGGTCAATCAGCCCCAGCATTTT. Protein: CASSQSVNQPQHF.

The J gene is TRBJ1-2, the V gene TRBV11-2; the D is unclear. V gave up 1 base and J gave up 8 bases, with 14 bases separating them. Germline CDR1 reads SGHAT; CDR2 reads FQNNGV. The CDR3 length is 14 residues. The CDR3 loop reads CASSLVSGYGGYTF. The DNA of the CDR3 is TGTGCCAGCAGCTTAGTGTCCGGGTACGGAGGCTACACCTTC.

The table lists this clonotype with a few counts. This chain uses TRBV29-1 with TRBJ2-1; D is tentatively TRBD1 or TRBD2 (6 bases each). Germline V gene data show CDR1 as SQVTM and CDR2 as ANQGSEA. Trimming pared 3 bases from V and 10 bases from J, leaving 16 bases between. The CDR3 has 13 residues. CDR3 nucleotide sequence: TGCAGCGTTGACTACAGGGACTCGGAGGAGCAGTTCTTC. Translated, it gives CSVDYRDSEEQFF.

This clonotype turned up a few times. This sequence joins TRBV20-1 and TRBJ2-4; D is perhaps TRBD1 (5 bases). V lost 7 bases, J lost 7 bases, and 20 bases lay in between. Germline CDR1 DFQATT, CDR2 SNEGSKA (reference sequence). There are 14 residues in the CDR3. CDR3 amino acids: CSVPPRVQDNIQYF. The CDR3 bases are TGCAGTGTTCCACCCAGGGTACAAGATAACATTCAGTACTTC.

Only a few counts were recorded for this clonotype. The genes are TRBV29-1 and TRBJ1-2; D remains unclear. V was pared by 4 bases and J by 4 bases, with 10 bases between. Germline CDR1 and CDR2: SQVTM and ANQGSEA. The CDR3 has 12 amino acids. CDR3 nucleotide sequence: TGCAGCGTTGCGGAGGCAGGCTATGGCTACACCTTC. Its protein product is CSVAEAGYGYTF.

This clonotype has just a few counts. The chain couples TRBV14 to TRBJ2-7; 8 nucleotides agree with TRBD2. This CDR3 comprises 15 residues. The V gene end was trimmed by 4 bases and the J gene end by 6 bases; junction bases not matched to a gene: 11. Germline-derived CDR1 and CDR2 are SGHDN and FVKESK. Written as DNA, the CDR3 is TGTGCCAGCAGCCGCCGAGCGGGAGCCCCGAGCGAGCAGTACTTC. Translation: CASSRRAGAPSEQYF.

The chain recombines TRBV6-5 with TRBJ1-1; D uncertain. Trimming took off 7 bases at V and 4 bases at J, with 10 bases between the two ends. The CDR3 has 12 residues. From germline, CDR1 is MNHEY and CDR2 SVGAGI. CDR3 sequence reads: CASNRQGTEAFF. For the CDR3, the DNA is TGTGCCAGCAATCGGCAAGGCACTGAAGCTTTCTTT.

The chain joins TRBV20-1 to TRBJ2-1, with 11 positions matching TRBD1. This CDR3 contains 15 residues. The V segment lost 5 bases and the J segment 4 bases; nucleotides outside the gene matches: 7. CDR1 and CDR2 (germline): DFQATT, SNEGSKA (reference sequence). CDR3 residues: CSARGDRGIYNEQFF. The CDR3 nucleotides are TGCAGTGCTCGAGGGGACAGGGGGATTTACAATGAGCAGTTCTTC.

A single count supports this clonotype. The genes are TRBV20-1 and TRBJ2-1; 14 bases are shared with TRBD2. The junction had 11 bases not matched to a gene; V was cut back by 6 bases and J by 10 bases. The CDR3 has 15 residues. CDR1 and CDR2 from the germline V gene are DFQATT and SNEGSKA (reference sequence). The CDR3 DNA follows: TGCAGTGCAAAGACTGGACTAGCGGGAGGCCAAGAGCAGTTCTTC. Translated: CSAKTGLAGGQEQFF.

CDR3 protein: CASSYSGLARTDTQYF. For the CDR3, the DNA is TGTGCCAGCAGTTACTCGGGGCTAGCCCGCACAGATACGCAGTATTTT. J is TRBJ2-3 and V is TRBV6-5; D could derive from TRBD1 or TRBD2 (5 bases each). V dropped 0 bases and J dropped 1 base, with 11 bases sitting between them. The CDR3 sequence is 16 residues long. Germline V CDR1 and CDR2: MNHEY, SVGAGI.

This rearrangement joins TRBV24-1 to TRBJ2-1; TRBD2 matches 8 bases. Germline V lookup: CDR1 KGHDR, CDR2 SFDVKD. The CDR3 runs to 16 residues. The junction had 11 bases not matched to a gene; V was cut back by 4 bases and J by 7 bases. The CDR3 region is CATSDQTSAPTNEQFF. CDR3 in DNA: TGTGCCACCAGTGACCAGACTAGCGCACCTACGAATGAGCAGTTCTTC.

This clonotype was seen a handful of times. The chain employs TRBV6-2 or TRBV6-3 and TRBJ2-7; D not certain. The germline V gene encodes CDR1 MNHEY and CDR2 SVGEGT. Trimming pared 6 bases from V and 3 bases from J, leaving 6 bases between. The length of the CDR3 is 11 residues. CDR3 in amino acids: CASRPNYEQYF. The CDR3 coding sequence is TGTGCCAGCAGACCAAACTACGAGCAGTACTTC.

This clonotype was seen a few times. The V gene is TRBV18, the J gene TRBJ2-7; D might be TRBD1 or TRBD2, each matching 5 bases. V was clipped by 6 bases and J by 5 bases, with 17 bases between them. From germline, CDR1 is KGHSH and CDR2 LQKENI. CDR3 size: 14 residues. The CDR3 region is CASSPGPGRHEQYF. For the CDR3, the DNA is TGTGCCAGCTCCCCGGGACCGGGTAGACACGAGCAGTACTTC.

The chain has TRBV3-1 and TRBJ1-4; 7 bases align to TRBD1. Germline V gene data show CDR1 as LGHDT and CDR2 as YNNKEL (reference sequence). The CDR3 runs 16 residues. V shed 4 bases, J shed 1 base, and the junction held 6 bases outside the gene matches. The CDR3 loop is CASSPYRQGTNEKLFF. The CDR3 coding sequence is TGTGCCAGCAGCCCATACCGACAGGGAACTAATGAAAAACTGTTTTTT.

This clonotype was counted many times. The chain combines TRBV29-1 with TRBJ2-4; 8 bases line up with TRBD1. After removal of 5 bases from V and 3 bases from J, the junction contained 6 bases not matched to a gene. There are 14 residues in the CDR3. Germline CDR1 SQVTM, CDR2 ANQGSEA. The CDR3 DNA reads as TGCAGCGTTCGGGACAGGACGATCAAAAACATTCAGTACTTC. Amino acid sequence: CSVRDRTIKNIQYF.

This chain links TRBV7-8 with TRBJ2-7, with a weak D call TRBD2 (7 bases). The ends were cut back, 2 bases at V and 3 bases at J, with 14 bases in the middle. The CDR3 loop spans 15 amino acids. Germline lookup yields CDR1 SGHVS and CDR2 FQNEAQ. This chain's CDR3 is CASSLLGGLSYEQYF. DNA of the CDR3: TGTGCCAGCAGCTTACTGGGGGGGCTTAGCTACGAGCAGTACTTC. Full variable domain (remainder filled in from reference TRBV7-8 and TRBJ2-7): GAGVSQSPRYKVAKRGQDVALRCDPISGHVSLFWYQQALGQGPEFLTYFQNEAQLDKSGLPSDRFFAERPEGSVSTLKIQRTQQEDSAVYLCASSLLGGLSYEQYFGPGTRLTVT.

This clonotype has a handful of counts. The chain joins TRBV5-1 to TRBJ2-2; D is undetermined. V was cut by 3 bases and J by 0 bases, with 12 bases left in between. The CDR3 is 16 amino acids. Germline V gene data show CDR1 as SGHRS and CDR2 as YFSETQ. CDR3 coding DNA: TGCGCCAGCAGCTCCGGGCCGGCATCGAACACCGGGGAGCTGTTTTTT. It specifies CASSSGPASNTGELFF.

The chain carries TRBV6-5 and TRBJ1-1; no clear D gene. Germline-derived CDR1 and CDR2 are MNHEY and SVGAGI. This CDR3 has 14 amino acids. The germline V and J ends were trimmed by 2 bases and 1 base, with 8 bases remaining between them. Here the CDR3 DNA reads TGTGCCAGCAGTTACAGTGTTGGGAACACTGAAGCTTTCTTT. It yields the protein CASSYSVGNTEAFF.

In this sample, this clonotype turned up a few times. This chain uses TRBV19 with TRBJ2-7; 10 positions agree with TRBD2. V shed 8 bases, J shed 5 bases, and the junction held 12 bases outside the gene matches. The CDR3 covers 15 residues. Germline V gives CDR1 LNHDA, CDR2 SQIVND (reference sequence). The CDR3 DNA sequence: TGTGCCAGTGGCACGAGCGGGAGGGCCCATCACGAGCAGTACTTC. Protein: CASGTSGRAHHEQYF.

The chain has TRBV6-2 or TRBV6-3 and TRBJ2-3; the match to TRBD2 covers 8 bases. Per germline, CDR1 MNHEY and CDR2 SVGEGT. J lost 2 bases, V lost 11 bases, and 12 bases had no gene match. The CDR3 extends over 15 amino acids. CDR3 sequence (DNA): TGTGCCTCCCACGGTCCGGGGGGGGCCACAGATACGCAGTATTTT. This gives the protein CASHGPGGATDTQYF.

V and J are TRBV2 and TRBJ2-1; 7 bases match TRBD1. After removal of 3 bases from V and 11 bases from J, the junction contained 10 bases not matched to a gene. CDR1 SNHLY and CDR2 FYNNEI come from the germline V gene. This CDR3 region has 14 residues. The CDR3 bases are TGTGCCAGCAGTGATCTGACAGGGACCATTAAGCAGTTCTTC. Amino acid sequence: CASSDLTGTIKQFF.

The gene calls are TRBV12-3 or TRBV12-4 and TRBJ2-5; D is undetermined. The CDR3 spans 12 residues. The V end was cut by 3 bases, the J end by 5 bases, with 7 bases between. In nucleotides, the CDR3 is TGTGCCAGCAGTTTTGGGTGCGAGACCCAGTACTTC. This sequence encodes CASSFGCETQYF.

The chain has TRBV20-1 and TRBJ1-1, with TRBD1 as a possible D gene (6 bases). Germline assignment: CDR1 DFQATT and CDR2 SNEGSKA (reference sequence). Trimming stripped 6 bases from V and 0 bases from J, with 11 bases between. The CDR3 extends over 13 amino acids. CDR3 DNA: TGCAGTGCGGAAACAGGGATGAACACTGAAGCTTTCTTT. Translation: CSAETGMNTEAFF.